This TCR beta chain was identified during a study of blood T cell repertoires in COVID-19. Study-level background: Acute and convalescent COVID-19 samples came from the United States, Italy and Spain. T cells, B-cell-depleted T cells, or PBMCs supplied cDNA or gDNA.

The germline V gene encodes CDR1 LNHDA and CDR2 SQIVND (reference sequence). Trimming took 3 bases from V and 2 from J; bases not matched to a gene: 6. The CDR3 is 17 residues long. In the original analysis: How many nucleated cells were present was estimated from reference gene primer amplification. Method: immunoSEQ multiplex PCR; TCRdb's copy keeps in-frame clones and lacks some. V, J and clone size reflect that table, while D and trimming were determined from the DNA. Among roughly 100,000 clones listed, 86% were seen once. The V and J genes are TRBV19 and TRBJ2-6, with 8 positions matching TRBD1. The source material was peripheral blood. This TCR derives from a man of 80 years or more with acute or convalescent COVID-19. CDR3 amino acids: CASSIRGRLAGANVLTF. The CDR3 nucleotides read TGTGCCAGTAGTATCAGGGGGCGGTTAGCTGGGGCCAACGTCCTGACTTTC.